The present T cell receptor (beta chain) was sequenced within a study of T-cell reconstitution after alpha-beta-depleted transplantation in children. Trimming took 5 bases from V and 0 from J; bases not matched to a gene: 4. The CDR3 has 14 amino acids. This clonotype was observed at least ten times. It was with unique molecular identifiers that the TCRbeta library was prepared. Each CDR3 protein gets one entry after TCRdb re-called the PCR reads with MiXCR. Seen here are around 200,000 distinct CDR3 sequences, roughly 7.5% observed once, and the top ten hold about 3%. The receptor was isolated from a human donor who donated a stem cell graft to a child with Wiskott-Aldrich syndrome. Sequencing used PBMCs from the stem cell graft donor, obtained from the stem cell graft. This chain uses TRBV12-3 or TRBV12-4 with TRBJ2-7; TRBD1 agrees at 7 bases. The CDR3 bases are TGTGCCAGCAGTCCCGGACAGGTCTCCTACGAGCAGTACTTC. As protein: CASSPGQVSYEQYF.